The 30 T cell receptor beta chains reported below all come from one sample, sequenced in a study of blood T cell repertoires in COVID-19. Measured with immunoSEQ multiplex PCR; TCRdb has only the in-frame clones, and not every one. Of 45,000 to 65,000 clones listed, more than 75% were seen once; the top ten hold roughly 8%. The source material was peripheral blood. The source of these receptors is a man aged 50 to 60 with active COVID-19.

CDR3: CASSSSGRAVYNEQFF. DNA for the CDR3: TGTGCCAGCAGCTCTAGCGGGAGGGCCGTTTACAATGAGCAGTTCTTC. This chain connects TRBV7-9 to TRBJ2-1; 12 bases agree with TRBD2. The ends lost 4 bases at V and 4 bases at J; junction bases unmatched: 5. The CDR3 covers 16 residues. The germline gives CDR1 SEHNR, CDR2 FQNEAQ (reference sequence).

This chain links TRBV7-2 with TRBJ1-1; D unresolved. V lost 5 bases and J 1 base, leaving 14 bases between the germline ends. This CDR3 comprises 15 residues. Germline CDR1 reads SGHTA; CDR2 reads FQGNSA. CDR3 sequence (DNA): TGTGCCAGCAGCCTCCATTTCGGAGGGAACACTGAAGCTTTCTTT. Translation gives CASSLHFGGNTEAFF.

The V gene is TRBV5-8, the J gene TRBJ2-3, with a tentative D call TRBD2 (7 bases). The germline gives CDR1 SGHTS, CDR2 YDEGEE. This CDR3 is built from 17 residues. Trimming removed 0 bases at V and 2 bases at J, with 16 bases between. In DNA, the CDR3 is TGTGCCAGCAGCTTGGAATGGGGCGGGGGCCACACAGATACGCAGTATTTT. Translation: CASSLEWGGGHTDTQYF.

The count of this clone is one. CDR3 protein: CASSLGLAGATDTQYF. The CDR3 DNA reads TGTGCCAGCAGCTTGGGCCTAGCGGGGGCCACAGATACGCAGTATTTT. The chain has TRBV5-4 and TRBJ2-3; 10 nucleotides line up with TRBD2. The V gene's germline CDR1 is SGHNT and CDR2 YYREEE (reference sequence). The CDR3 contains 16 residues. The V and J ends lost 0 bases and 2 bases, in that order; junction bases with no gene match: 3.

The V and J genes are TRBV15 and TRBJ2-1, with 10 nucleotides matching TRBD2. The CDR3 covers 17 residues. Germline trimming cut 0 bases from V and 9 bases from J; bases unmatched to any gene: 11. Germline assignment: CDR1 LNHNV and CDR2 YYDKDF (reference sequence). The CDR3 spells CATSRDPSSGGRGEQFF. DNA of the CDR3: TGTGCCACCAGCAGAGATCCATCTAGCGGGGGTCGTGGTGAGCAGTTCTTC.

The V gene is TRBV7-2, the J gene TRBJ2-1; D not resolved. CDR1 and CDR2 from the germline V gene are SGHTA and FQGNSA. With 4 bases removed from V and 4 bases from J, the gap between germline ends came to 11 bases. The CDR3 extends over 14 amino acids. CDR3 DNA sequence: TGTGCCAGCAGCTCTACTACCCATTACAATGAGCAGTTCTTC. Protein: CASSSTTHYNEQFF.

This clone showed up just once. The chain couples TRBV6-5 to TRBJ1-1; maybe TRBD1 (5 bases). CDR1 is MNHEY, CDR2 SVGAGI, per germline. Trimming cost V 5 bases and J 2 bases, with 9 bases left between them. This CDR3 has 13 residues. The CDR3 is CASSMGLNTEAFF. The CDR3 DNA follows: TGTGCCAGCAGTATGGGACTAAACACTGAAGCTTTCTTT.

This chain uses TRBV20-1 with TRBJ1-1, with a weak D call TRBD1 (5 bases). CDR1 DFQATT and CDR2 SNEGSKA come from the germline V gene (reference sequence). The CDR3 spans 14 residues. Trimming removed 3 bases from V and 1 base from J, with 12 bases in between. CDR3 in DNA: TGCAGTGCTAGTAGACAGCCTGGGAACACTGAAGCTTTCTTT. It translates to CSASRQPGNTEAFF.

This sequence joins TRBV7-2 and TRBJ1-1, with 7 bases fitting TRBD1. J was trimmed by 9 bases and V by 4 bases; bases with no gene match: 5. Germline assignment: CDR1 SGHTA and CDR2 FQGNSA. This CDR3 has 12 amino acids. The CDR3 coding sequence is TGTGCCAGCAGCTCGACAGGGTACCAAGCTTTCTTT. Encoded protein: CASSSTGYQAFF.

The rearrangement joins TRBV6-6 to TRBJ2-1; TRBD1 is a possible D gene (6 bases). This CDR3 spans 14 amino acids. Germline V gives CDR1 MNHNY, CDR2 SVGAGI (reference sequence). Trimming took off 6 bases at V and 7 bases at J, with 16 bases between the two ends. The CDR3 nucleotides read TGTGCCAGCAGCTACCATACAGGGCCGAATGAGCAGTTCTTC. Its protein product is CASSYHTGPNEQFF.

The chain joins TRBV7-9 to TRBJ1-1; unclear D gene. V gave up 4 bases and J gave up 3 bases, with 15 bases separating them. This CDR3 contains 15 residues. CDR1 is SEHNR, CDR2 FQNEAQ, per germline (reference sequence). CDR3 amino acids: CASSSRSVGDTEAFF. The CDR3 DNA reads TGTGCCAGCAGCTCGCGCTCAGTCGGGGACACTGAAGCTTTCTTT.

The chain is built from TRBV4-1 and TRBJ1-2; 7 bases match TRBD1. From germline, CDR1 is MGHRA and CDR2 YSYEKL. The CDR3 length is 14 residues. The V gene end was trimmed by 0 bases and the J gene end by 12 bases; junction bases not matched to a gene: 10. The CDR3 region is CASSQETGVLDNTF. CDR3 nucleotides: TGCGCCAGCAGCCAAGAAACAGGGGTTTTGGATAACACCTTC.

V is TRBV27 and J is TRBJ1-6, with a weak D call TRBD1 (6 bases). CDR1 is MNHEY, CDR2 SMNVEV, per germline (reference sequence). V was clipped by 7 bases and J by 10 bases, with 20 bases between them. The CDR3 totals 15 residues. CDR3 DNA sequence: TGTGCCAGCAACCCGGGGGGGGGCGCGAAATCACCCCTCCACTTT. Its protein product is CASNPGGGAKSPLHF.

The chain carries TRBV7-2 and TRBJ2-3; TRBD2 agrees at 7 bases. CDR1 and CDR2 from the germline V gene are SGHTA and FQGNSA. The CDR3 extends over 13 amino acids. The junction had 4 bases not matched to a gene; V was cut back by 4 bases and J by 6 bases. CDR3 amino acids: CASSSPGRDTQYF. The CDR3 DNA sequence: TGTGCCAGCAGCTCACCCGGGAGGGATACGCAGTATTTT.

The V gene is TRBV14, the J gene TRBJ1-1; possibly TRBD1 for D (6 bases). Germline values: CDR1 SGHDN, CDR2 FVKESK. V shed 4 bases and J shed 6 bases, with 27 bases lying between them. This CDR3 contains 18 residues. The CDR3 region is CASSPRRGTTGKGAEAFF. In nucleotides, the CDR3 is TGTGCCAGCAGCCCGCGAAGGGGGACAACCGGGAAGGGGGCTGAAGCTTTCTTT.

This clone was counted once. V usage is TRBV4-2 and J usage is TRBJ2-5, with 11 bases that match TRBD2. V was clipped by 4 bases and J by 0 bases; unmatched bases: 4. The CDR3 runs 16 residues. Germline V gene data show CDR1 as LGHNA and CDR2 as YNFKEQ. This CDR3 is CASSPRLAGNQETQYF. The CDR3 bases are TGTGCCAGCAGCCCAAGACTAGCGGGGAACCAAGAGACCCAGTACTTC.

This chain links TRBV9 with TRBJ1-4, with D unresolved. The ends were cut back, 7 bases at V and 0 bases at J, with 19 bases in the middle. Germline V lookup: CDR1 SGDLS, CDR2 YYNGEE. This CDR3 is built from 17 residues. The CDR3, as DNA: TGTGCCAGCCGAGACCAGCAGGTTACTGCAACTAATGAAAAACTGTTTTTT. Its protein is CASRDQQVTATNEKLFF.

In its sample, this clone was seen once. The chain carries TRBV24-1 and TRBJ2-3; possible D gene TRBD2, 6 bases. Trimming took 5 bases from V and 6 from J, leaving 20 bases between them. Germline V lookup: CDR1 KGHDR, CDR2 SFDVKD. The CDR3 is made up of 16 amino acids. In nucleotides, the CDR3 is TGTGCCACCAGTGGCCGTTCGGGCGGGGTGGTGGATACGCAGTATTTT. Protein sequence: CATSGRSGGVVDTQYF.

The chain couples TRBV15 to TRBJ2-3; 8 nucleotides align to TRBD2. The germline V gene has CDR1 LNHNV and CDR2 YYDKDF (reference sequence). The CDR3 is 17 amino acids. The V gene end was trimmed by 0 bases and the J gene end by 0 bases; junction bases not matched to a gene: 5. The CDR3 protein is CATSRDITSGSTDTQYF. The CDR3 DNA follows: TGTGCCACCAGCAGAGATATAACTAGCGGTAGCACAGATACGCAGTATTTT.

This chain joins TRBV7-3 and TRBJ2-2, with TRBD2 identical over 7 bases. Germline values: CDR1 SGHTA, CDR2 FQGTGA. The CDR3 contains 15 residues. V lost 2 bases to trimming and J lost 7 bases; unmatched junction nucleotides: 7. The CDR3 DNA is TGTGCCAGCAGCTTAGTTGGGACTAAACTCGGGGAGCTGTTTTTT. It translates to CASSLVGTKLGELFF.

The V call is TRBV27, the J call TRBJ2-5, with D possibly TRBD1 on 6 matching bases. Germline V gives CDR1 MNHEY, CDR2 SMNVEV (reference sequence). V was clipped by 0 bases and J by 5 bases, with 10 bases between them. CDR3 length: 14 residues. CDR3 bases: TGTGCCAGCAGTTTATCGATCAGGGGTGAGACCCAGTACTTC. Translating it yields CASSLSIRGETQYF.

V is TRBV24-1 and J is TRBJ2-5; 9 bases match TRBD2. The CDR3 covers 14 residues. Trimming cost V 9 bases and J 2 bases; bases outside gene matches: 6. Germline values: CDR1 KGHDR, CDR2 SFDVKD. The CDR3 region has the DNA TGTGCCACCCAGGCAGCGGGGGGACAAGAGACCCAGTACTTC. Translated, it gives CATQAAGGQETQYF.

The chain employs TRBV5-1 and TRBJ1-2; TRBD1 is a possible D gene (5 bases). Germline V lookup: CDR1 SGHRS, CDR2 YFSETQ. Trimming removed 0 bases at V and 5 bases at J, with 14 bases between. There are 15 residues in the CDR3. The CDR3 protein is CASSLVQGGFYGYTF. In nucleotides, the CDR3 is TGCGCCAGCAGCTTGGTCCAGGGAGGGTTTTATGGCTACACCTTC.

This chain uses TRBV19 with TRBJ2-1; TRBD2 aligns across 8 bases. J gave up 6 bases and V 6 bases, and 13 bases lay outside the gene matches. The CDR3 runs 16 residues. Germline lookup yields CDR1 LNHDA and CDR2 SQIVND (reference sequence). The CDR3 nucleotides read TGTGCCAGTAGCACCGGGGGGGGCCGTTTAAGCAATGAGCAGTTCTTC. Its translation: CASSTGGGRLSNEQFF.

The V call is TRBV5-1, the J call TRBJ1-5; 8 bases fit TRBD1. V shed 5 bases and J 4 bases; nucleotides not matched to a gene: 5. Germline V gene sequence: CDR1 SGHRS, CDR2 YFSETQ. This CDR3 spans 14 amino acids. The CDR3 protein is CASRPDRVNQPQHF. The CDR3 DNA reads TGCGCCAGCAGGCCGGACAGGGTTAATCAGCCCCAGCATTTT.

This clone was detected once. The J gene is TRBJ2-7, the V gene TRBV15; D perhaps matches TRBD1 (6 bases). Germline V CDR1 and CDR2: LNHNV, YYDKDF (reference sequence). V was trimmed by 1 base and J by 5 bases, leaving 12 bases between them. The CDR3 covers 14 residues. The CDR3 nucleotides read TGTGCCACCAGCAGAGGTTACAGGGACCACGAGCAGTACTTC. Its translation is CATSRGYRDHEQYF.

In this sample, this clone turned up many times. The chain combines TRBV6-5 with TRBJ1-2; 10 bases agree with TRBD1. After removal of 2 bases from V and 5 bases from J, the junction contained 5 bases not matched to a gene. Germline-derived CDR1 and CDR2 are MNHEY and SVGAGI. The CDR3 is made up of 15 amino acids. The CDR3 sequence: CASSYKMGQGYGYTF. The CDR3 nucleotides read TGTGCCAGCAGTTACAAAATGGGACAGGGGTATGGCTACACCTTC.

The chain links TRBV9 to TRBJ2-7; perhaps TRBD2 as D (5 bases). CDR3 length equals 14 residues. V was clipped by 0 bases and J by 2 bases, with 9 bases between them. The germline CDR1 and CDR2 sequences are SGDLS and YYNGEE. DNA for the CDR3: TGTGCCAGCAGCGTAGACTACGGGGCCTACGAGCAGTACTTC. Translating gives CASSVDYGAYEQYF.

J is TRBJ2-1 and V is TRBV28, with 9 nucleotides matching TRBD2. The CDR3 extends over 15 amino acids. V was clipped by 7 bases and J by 4 bases; unmatched bases: 8. Germline V CDR1 and CDR2: MDHEN, SYDVKM. CDR3 sequence (DNA): TGTGCCAGCACACGGACTAGCGCAGTATACAATGAGCAGTTCTTC. This translates into CASTRTSAVYNEQFF.

This clone was seen a few times. The gene calls are TRBV24-1 and TRBJ1-3; D is undetermined. The V and J ends lost 3 bases and 4 bases respectively, with 9 bases between them. The germline V gene encodes CDR1 KGHDR and CDR2 SFDVKD. CDR3 size: 14 residues. CDR3 bases: TGTGCCACCAGTGATACGGCACAGGGAAACACCATATATTTT. Amino acids: CATSDTAQGNTIYF.